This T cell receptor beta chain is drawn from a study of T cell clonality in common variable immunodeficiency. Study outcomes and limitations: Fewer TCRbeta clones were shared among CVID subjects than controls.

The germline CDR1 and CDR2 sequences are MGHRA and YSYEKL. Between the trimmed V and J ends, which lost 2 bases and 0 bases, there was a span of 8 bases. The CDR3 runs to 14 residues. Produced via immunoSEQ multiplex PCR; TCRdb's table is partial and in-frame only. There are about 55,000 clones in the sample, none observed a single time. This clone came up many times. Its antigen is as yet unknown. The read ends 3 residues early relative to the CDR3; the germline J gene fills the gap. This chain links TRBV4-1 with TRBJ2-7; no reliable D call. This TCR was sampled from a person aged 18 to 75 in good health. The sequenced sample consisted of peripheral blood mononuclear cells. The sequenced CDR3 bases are TGCGCCAGCAGCCAACGGGTTAACTCCTACGAG. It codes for CASSQRVNSYE. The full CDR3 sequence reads CASSQRVNSYEQYF.